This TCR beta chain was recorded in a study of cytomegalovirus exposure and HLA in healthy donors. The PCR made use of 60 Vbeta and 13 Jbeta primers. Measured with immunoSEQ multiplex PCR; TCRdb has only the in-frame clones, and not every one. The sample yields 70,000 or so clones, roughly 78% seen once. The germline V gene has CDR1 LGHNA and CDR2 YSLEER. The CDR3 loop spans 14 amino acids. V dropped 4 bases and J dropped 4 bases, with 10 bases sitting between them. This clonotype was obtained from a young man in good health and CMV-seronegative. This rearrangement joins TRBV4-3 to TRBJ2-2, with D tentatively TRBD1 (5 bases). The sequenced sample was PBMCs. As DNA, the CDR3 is TGCGCCAGCAGCCCCCTTAGGGGCACCGGGGAGCTGTTTTTT. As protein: CASSPLRGTGELFF.